This T cell receptor beta chain was found in a study of type 1 regulatory T cells. Study-wide results and limits: Tr1 cells had a more restricted TCR repertoire than non-Tr1 cells.

Germline CDR1 reads SGHDN; CDR2 reads FVKESK. V dropped 7 bases and J dropped 9 bases, with 19 bases sitting between them. The CDR3 covers 14 residues. With respect to this clonotype: The antigen is undetermined.

From the reads, TCRdb called clonotypes with MiXCR, one entry per CDR3 protein. The table shows about 62,000 distinct CDR3 sequences, with roughly two thirds occurring only once. The sequencing sample was made of cultured non-Tr1 T cells, either the whole culture or a sorted T cell fraction (not recorded which). This clonotype was obtained from a human donor in good health. The rearrangement joins TRBV14 to TRBJ2-1, with D perhaps TRBD2 (5 bases). In DNA form, the CDR3 reads TGTGCCAGCACCCCGGGAAGCGGACCCGTTGAGCAGTTCTTC. Its translation: CASTPGSGPVEQFF.